This TCR beta chain was sequenced in a study of CD8 T cells in Susac syndrome. A quantity of roughly 0.5 to 1 ug RNA underwent reverse transcription using random hexamers. MiXCR, applied by TCRdb to the immunoSEQ multiplex PCR reads, yields one record per CDR3 protein. The sample includes around 150,000 distinct CDR3 sequences, more than 90% of them seen just once. In germline, CDR1 is SGHRS, CDR2 YFSETQ. Trimming shortened V by 3 bases and J by 1 base, and 8 bases separated the two germline ends. This CDR3 spans 14 amino acids. Concerning this clonotype: The target antigen is unknown.

Study-level findings and limits: The relatively small number of individuals in the TCR sequencing and HLA analysis was acknowledged by the study.

The sequenced sample was CD4+ T cells from PBMCs. This TCR derives from a human donor in good health. The chain couples TRBV5-1 to TRBJ1-5, with D possibly matching TRBD1 (6 bases). The CDR3 DNA is TGCGCCAGCAGCTCAGGGGAGAGCAATCAGCCCCAGCATTTT. Amino acids: CASSSGESNQPQHF.